This T cell receptor beta chain was identified in a study of T cell responses to AZD1222 COVID-19 vaccine. V lost 2 bases to trimming and J lost 5 bases, with 12 bases between them. The length of the CDR3 is 14 residues. Germline V gene data show CDR1 as SGHTA and CDR2 as FQGTGA. Study-wide results and caveats: None of the repertoires were sampled until the peak T cell response had passed. Among the donors, most were white British and more were female, and clonal diversity was possibly underestimated. At baseline, seropositivity was found in only a handful of AZD1222 recipients. The span of vaccine-associated CD4 TCRs extended across spike, with dominance at 160-218 and 743-854.

Clones were read by immunoSEQ multiplex PCR, and TCRdb kept only the in-frame ones, dropping some. Among roughly 190,000 clones, around nine tenths were seen once, and the ten largest hold around 3.6%. This clone showed up just once. Its cognate antigen is unknown. This receptor was taken from an adult who received the MenACWY meningococcal vaccine as a control. Sequences were derived from peripheral blood, sampled 28 days after the second dose of the MenACWY control vaccine. The chain combines TRBV7-3 with TRBJ2-5; D is possibly TRBD2 (5 bases). CDR3 coding DNA: TGTGCCAGCAGCTTATTCGGGAACGGGGAGACCCAGTACTTC. Protein product: CASSLFGNGETQYF.